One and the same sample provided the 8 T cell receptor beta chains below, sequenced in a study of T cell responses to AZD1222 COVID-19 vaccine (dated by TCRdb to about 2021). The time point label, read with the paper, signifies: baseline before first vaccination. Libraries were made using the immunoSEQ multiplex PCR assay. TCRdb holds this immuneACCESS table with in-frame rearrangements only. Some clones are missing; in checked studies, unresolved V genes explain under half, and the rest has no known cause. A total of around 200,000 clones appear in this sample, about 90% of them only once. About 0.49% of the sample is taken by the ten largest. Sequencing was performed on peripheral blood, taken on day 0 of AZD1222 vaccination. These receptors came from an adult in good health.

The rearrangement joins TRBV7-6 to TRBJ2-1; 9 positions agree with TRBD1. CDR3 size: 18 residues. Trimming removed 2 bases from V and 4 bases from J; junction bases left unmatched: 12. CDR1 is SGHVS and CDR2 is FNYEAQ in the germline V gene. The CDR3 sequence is CASSLLADGTGRYNEQFF. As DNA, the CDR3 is TGTGCCAGCAGCTTACTGGCGGATGGGACAGGGAGATACAATGAGCAGTTCTTC.

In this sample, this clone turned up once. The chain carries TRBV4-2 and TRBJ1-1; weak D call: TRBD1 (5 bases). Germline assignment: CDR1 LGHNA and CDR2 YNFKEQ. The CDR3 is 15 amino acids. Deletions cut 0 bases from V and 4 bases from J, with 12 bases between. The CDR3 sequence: CASSQDQGGTTEAFF. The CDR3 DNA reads TGTGCCAGCAGCCAAGACCAGGGAGGGACCACTGAAGCTTTCTTT.

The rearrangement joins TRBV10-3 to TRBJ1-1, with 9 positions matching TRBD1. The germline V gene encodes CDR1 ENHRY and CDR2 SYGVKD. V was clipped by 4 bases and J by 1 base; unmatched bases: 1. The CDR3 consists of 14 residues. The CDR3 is CAISVGQGNTEAFF. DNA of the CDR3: TGTGCCATCAGTGTGGGACAGGGGAACACTGAAGCTTTCTTT.

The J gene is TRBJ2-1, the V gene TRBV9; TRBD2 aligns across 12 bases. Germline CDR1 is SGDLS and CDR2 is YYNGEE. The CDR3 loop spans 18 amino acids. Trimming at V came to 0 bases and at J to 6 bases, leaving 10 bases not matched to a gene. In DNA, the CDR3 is TGTGCCAGCAGCGTAGTTCCTAGCGGGAGGGCTGCTGGCAATGAGCAGTTCTTC. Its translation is CASSVVPSGRAAGNEQFF.

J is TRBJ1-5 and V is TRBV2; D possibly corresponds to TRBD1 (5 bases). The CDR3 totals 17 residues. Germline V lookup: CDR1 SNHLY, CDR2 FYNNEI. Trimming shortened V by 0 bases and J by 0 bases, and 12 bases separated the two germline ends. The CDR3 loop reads CASSEARGGISNQPQHF. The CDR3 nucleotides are TGTGCCAGCAGTGAAGCGCGGGGGGGTATTAGCAATCAGCCCCAGCATTTT.

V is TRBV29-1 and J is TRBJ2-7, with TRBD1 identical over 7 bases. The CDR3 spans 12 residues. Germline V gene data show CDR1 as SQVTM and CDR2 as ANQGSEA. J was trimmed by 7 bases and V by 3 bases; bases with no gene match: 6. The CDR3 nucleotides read TGCAGCGTTGAGGCCCGACAGGGAGAGCAGTACTTC. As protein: CSVEARQGEQYF.

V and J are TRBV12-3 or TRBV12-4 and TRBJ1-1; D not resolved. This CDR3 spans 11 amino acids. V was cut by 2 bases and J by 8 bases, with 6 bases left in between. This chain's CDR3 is CASSLWGEAFF. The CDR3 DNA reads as TGTGCCAGCAGTTTATGGGGAGAAGCTTTCTTT.

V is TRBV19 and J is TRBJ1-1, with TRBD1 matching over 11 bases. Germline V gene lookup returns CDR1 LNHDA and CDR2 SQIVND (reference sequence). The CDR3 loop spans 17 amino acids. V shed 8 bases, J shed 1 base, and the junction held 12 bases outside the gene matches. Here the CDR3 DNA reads TGTGCCAGTGCCAACGCGGACAGGGGGCTAAGGAACACTGAAGCTTTCTTT. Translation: CASANADRGLRNTEAFF.